The 20 T cell receptor beta chains reported below all come from one sample, sequenced in a study of CD8+CD57+ T cells in acquired aplastic anemia. TCR beta VDJ combinations and CDR3 sequences were profiled from genomic DNA. Each CDR3 protein is one row after TCRdb ran MiXCR on the reads. The table lists 150,000 or so distinct CDR3 sequences, more than 40% of them singletons. For sequencing, patients were chosen who had shown expansion of CD8+CD57+ cells by flow cytometry. Sequenced input: sorted CD4+, CD8+, or CD8+CD57+ T cells (not recorded which) from PBMCs. The receptors stem from a human donor with aplastic anemia.

A word on this clonotype: A read error may be the cause here, since a much bigger clone is one base away. This rearrangement joins TRBV12-3 or TRBV12-4 to TRBJ1-4; TRBD1 matches 7 bases. The CDR3 length is 16 residues. The chain's CDR3 is CASSPHGTASKEKLFF. The CDR3 nucleotides are TGTGCCAGCAGCCCACACGGGACAGCCTCTAAGGAAAAACTGTTTTTT.

This clonotype has more than one count but fewer than ten. The chain employs TRBV18 and TRBJ1-1; the D is unclear. The CDR3 is made up of 12 amino acids. The V gene's germline CDR1 is KGHSH and CDR2 LQKENI. Trimming stripped 2 bases from V and 4 bases from J, with 5 bases between. The DNA for the CDR3 is TGTGCCAGCTCACCATCTGTCACTGAAGCTTTCTTT. Encoded protein: CASSPSVTEAFF.

This clonotype was recorded at least ten times. The V call is TRBV4-1, the J call TRBJ2-5; possibly TRBD2 for D (5 bases). Germline CDR1 MGHRA, CDR2 YSYEKL. The CDR3 covers 17 residues. The V end lost 0 bases, the J end lost 2 bases, and 16 bases lay between the germline ends. CDR3 nucleotide sequence: TGCGCCAGCAGCCAAGATCTGGGAGAGGGAACGCAAGAGACCCAGTACTTC. Amino acids: CASSQDLGEGTQETQYF.

The V and J genes are TRBV15 and TRBJ2-7; TRBD2 aligns across 8 bases. The J segment lost 2 bases and the V segment lost 5 bases, leaving 2 bases of the junction unmatched. The CDR3 sequence is 13 residues long. CDR1 is LNHNV and CDR2 is YYDKDF in the germline V gene (reference sequence). CDR3 DNA sequence: TGTGCCACCAGCGGCGGGAGGCCCTACGAGCAGTACTTC. Amino acid sequence: CATSGGRPYEQYF. Supplemented by reference TRBV15 and TRBJ2-7, the full variable domain reads DAMVIQNPRYQVTQFGKPVTLSCSQTLNHNVMYWYQQKSSQAPKLLFHYYDKDFNNEADTPDNFQSRRPNTSFCFLDIRSPGLGDTAMYLCATSGGRPYEQYFGPGTRLTVT.

This clonotype was counted once. Possible read error: a much larger clone is one base away. J is TRBJ2-1 and V is TRBV4-1; D is undetermined. The germline V gene has CDR1 MGHRA and CDR2 YSYEKL. V lost 0 bases to trimming and J lost 7 bases, with 4 bases between them. The CDR3 contains 12 residues. CDR3 in amino acids: CASSQDRNEQFF. The CDR3 region has the DNA TGCGCCAGCAGCCAAGATAGAAATGAGCAGTTCTTC.

This clonotype was recorded once. This chain joins TRBV2 and TRBJ1-5; D call uncertain. The V gene lost 1 base and the J gene lost 2 bases, with 9 bases spanning the gap. The CDR3 is made up of 15 amino acids. Germline CDR1 and CDR2: SNHLY and FYNNEI. DNA for the CDR3: TGTGCCAGCAGTGAAGATGTGGTGGGCAATCAGCCCCAGCATTTT. Its translation: CASSEDVVGNQPQHF.

The chain carries TRBV4-2 and TRBJ2-5, with 7 bases that match TRBD2. V lost 3 bases and J lost 3; bases outside the gene matches: 7. Germline V CDR1 and CDR2: LGHNA, YNFKEQ. The CDR3 is 15 residues long. For the CDR3, the DNA is TGTGCCAGCAGCCAGGGTGTAGCGGGTGAAGAGACCCAGTACTTC. It translates to CASSQGVAGEETQYF.

CDR3 sequence (DNA): TGCAGTGCTTGGGACACGGTCTATGGCTACACCTTC. Translated: CSAWDTVYGYTF. This chain uses TRBV20-1 with TRBJ1-2, with D possibly being TRBD1 (6 bases). CDR1 and CDR2 from the germline V gene are DFQATT and SNEGSKA (reference sequence). The CDR3 contains 12 residues. The V end was cut by 5 bases, the J end by 4 bases, with 11 bases between.

The J gene is TRBJ1-4, the V gene TRBV14; TRBD1 agrees at 9 bases. Germline CDR1 reads SGHDN; CDR2 reads FVKESK. With 4 bases clipped from V and 7 bases from J, the junction kept 10 bases outside the gene matches. The CDR3 consists of 16 residues. The CDR3 sequence is CASSRDVGQGFEKLFF. CDR3 bases: TGTGCCAGCAGCCGGGATGTGGGACAGGGATTTGAAAAACTGTTTTTT.

The chain links TRBV25-1 to TRBJ2-7; 10 nucleotides align to TRBD2. The CDR3 spans 14 residues. Germline loops: CDR1 MGHDK, CDR2 SYGVNS. This CDR3 is CARGASGRTHEQYF. The DNA of the CDR3 is TGTGCTAGGGGAGCTAGCGGGAGAACCCACGAGCAGTACTTC.

Comments on this clonotype: The junction departs from the called germline gene at one end, perhaps through a read error. V is TRBV2 and J is TRBJ2-3; 8 nucleotides match TRBD1. Germline CDR1 and CDR2: SNHLY and FYNNEI. The CDR3 is 15 residues long. The chain's CDR3 is CASSMGQAGTDTQYF. In DNA form, the CDR3 reads TGCGCCAGCAGCATGGGACAGGCCGGGACAGATACGCAGTATTTT.

With respect to this clonotype: Germline is not matched at one junction end, which may reflect a read error. DNA of the CDR3: TGTGCCAGCAGTGACTCTGGGGGGGCAGATACGCAGTATTTT. It codes for CASSDSGGADTQYF. The chain couples TRBV24-1 to TRBJ2-3, with TRBD2 identical over 7 bases. The CDR3 loop spans 14 amino acids. Germline values: CDR1 KGHDR, CDR2 SFDVKD.

This sequence joins TRBV12-3 or TRBV12-4 and TRBJ1-5; D unclear. V lost 2 bases and J lost 5, with 4 bases in between. The CDR3 has 12 amino acids. The DNA for the CDR3 is TGTGCCAGCAGTTTAACTTATCAGCCCCAGCATTTT. Translating it yields CASSLTYQPQHF.

The chain is built from TRBV4-2 and TRBJ2-5, with a weak D call TRBD2 (6 bases). Trimming took 0 bases from V and 3 from J, leaving 8 bases between them. The CDR3 is 14 amino acids. CDR1 is LGHNA, CDR2 YNFKEQ, per germline. The CDR3 nucleotides are TGTGCCAGCAGCCAAGAGGGACTTGAAGAGACCCAGTACTTC. As protein: CASSQEGLEETQYF.

This clonotype was seen more than once but under ten times. V is TRBV30 and J is TRBJ2-7; tentatively, D is TRBD1 (6 bases). The CDR3 covers 14 residues. Germline lookup yields CDR1 GTSNPN and CDR2 SVGIG (reference sequence). V lost 2 bases and J 0 bases, leaving 11 bases between the germline ends. CDR3: CAWSLGAPSYEQYF. CDR3 sequence (DNA): TGTGCCTGGAGTTTGGGGGCCCCCTCCTACGAGCAGTACTTC.

V gene TRBV20-1 combines with J gene TRBJ2-5; D is unresolved. Between the trimmed V and J ends, which lost 7 bases and 5 bases, there was a span of 11 bases. This CDR3 has 11 residues. Germline V gives CDR1 DFQATT, CDR2 SNEGSKA (reference sequence). CDR3 sequence (DNA): TGCAGTGTTGTCCTTAGGGAGACCCAGTACTTC. Translation gives CSVVLRETQYF.

There are a few counts of this clonotype. The chain has TRBV27 and TRBJ2-7, with 8 bases lining up with TRBD2. Germline CDR1 and CDR2: MNHEY and SMNVEV (reference sequence). The CDR3 consists of 14 residues. With 5 bases clipped from V and 3 bases from J, the junction kept 6 bases outside the gene matches. The CDR3 here is CASSEGLGDYEQYF. CDR3 bases: TGTGCCAGCAGTGAGGGACTAGGGGACTACGAGCAGTACTTC.

CDR3 region: CSAPPTPKHQNEQFF. The CDR3 region has the DNA TGCAGTGCCCCGCCGACGCCGAAACACCAAAATGAGCAGTTCTTC. The rearrangement links TRBV20-1 to TRBJ2-1, with unresolved D. V was pared by 6 bases and J by 7 bases, with 22 bases between. Germline CDR1 DFQATT, CDR2 SNEGSKA (reference sequence). This CDR3 region has 15 residues.

Of note for this clonotype: Just one base apart from a much larger clone, this may be a read error. The CDR3 end shows no conserved phenylalanine or tryptophan, and so a read error is likely. This chain joins TRBV5-5 and TRBJ1-2; perhaps TRBD1 as D (5 bases). This CDR3 region has 12 residues. Trimming cost V 3 bases and J 9 bases, with 12 bases left between them. Germline values: CDR1 SGHKS, CDR2 YYEKEE (reference sequence). The CDR3 coding sequence is TGTGCCAGCAGCTCTCTAGACAGCCGCTACACCCTC. Its translation: CASSSLDSRYTL.

In regard to this clonotype: A junction end diverges from the germline sequence, so it may reflect a read error. The chain employs TRBV20-1 and TRBJ2-3; no clear D. The CDR3 has 12 residues. Germline CDR1 is DFQATT and CDR2 is SNEGSKA (reference sequence). CDR3 loop: CSARDLPYTHYF. The CDR3 DNA is TGCAGTGCTAGAGATCTACCTTATACGCACTATTTT.